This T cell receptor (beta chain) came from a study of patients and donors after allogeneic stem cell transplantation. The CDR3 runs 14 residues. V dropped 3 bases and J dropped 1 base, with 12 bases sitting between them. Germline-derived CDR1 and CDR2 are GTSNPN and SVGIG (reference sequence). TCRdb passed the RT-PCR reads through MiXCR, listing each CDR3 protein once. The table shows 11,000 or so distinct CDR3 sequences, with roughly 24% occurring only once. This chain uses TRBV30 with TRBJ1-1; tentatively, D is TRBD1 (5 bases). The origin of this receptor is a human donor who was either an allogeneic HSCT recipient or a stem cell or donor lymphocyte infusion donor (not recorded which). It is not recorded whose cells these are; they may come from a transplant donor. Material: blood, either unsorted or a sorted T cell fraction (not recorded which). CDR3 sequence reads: CAWSGAGRNTEAFF. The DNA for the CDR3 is TGTGCCTGGAGCGGAGCAGGGCGGAACACTGAAGCTTTCTTT.